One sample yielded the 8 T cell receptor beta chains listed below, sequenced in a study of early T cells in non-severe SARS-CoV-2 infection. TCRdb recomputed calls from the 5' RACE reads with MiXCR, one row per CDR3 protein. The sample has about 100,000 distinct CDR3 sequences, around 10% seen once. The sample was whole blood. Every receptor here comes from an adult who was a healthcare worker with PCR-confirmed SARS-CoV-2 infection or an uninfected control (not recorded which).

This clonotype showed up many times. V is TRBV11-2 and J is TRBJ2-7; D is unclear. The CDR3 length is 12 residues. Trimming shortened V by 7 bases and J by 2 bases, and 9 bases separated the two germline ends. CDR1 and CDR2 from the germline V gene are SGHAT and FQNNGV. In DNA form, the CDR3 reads TGTGCCAGCACCGCAATTGCCTACGAGCAGTACTTC. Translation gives CASTAIAYEQYF.

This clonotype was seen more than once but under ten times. The CDR3 loop reads CASSLLGREQYF. The CDR3 bases are TGTGCCAGCAGCTTACTGGGCCGTGAGCAGTACTTC. The chain links TRBV7-2 to TRBJ2-7; D is unclear. CDR3 length: 12 residues. From germline, CDR1 is SGHTA and CDR2 FQGNSA. With 2 bases removed from V and 7 bases from J, the gap between germline ends came to 9 bases.

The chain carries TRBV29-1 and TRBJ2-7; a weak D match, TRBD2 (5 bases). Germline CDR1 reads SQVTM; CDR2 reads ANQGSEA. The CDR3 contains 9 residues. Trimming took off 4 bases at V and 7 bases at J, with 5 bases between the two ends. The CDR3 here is CSVAGEQYF. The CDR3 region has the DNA TGCAGCGTTGCGGGGGAGCAGTACTTC.

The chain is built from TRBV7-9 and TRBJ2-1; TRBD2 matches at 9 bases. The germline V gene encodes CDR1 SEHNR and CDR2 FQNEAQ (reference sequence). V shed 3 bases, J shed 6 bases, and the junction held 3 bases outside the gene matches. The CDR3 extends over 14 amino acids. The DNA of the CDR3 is TGTGCCAGCAGCTTCAAGCGGGAGGTCAATGAGCAGTTCTTC. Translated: CASSFKREVNEQFF.

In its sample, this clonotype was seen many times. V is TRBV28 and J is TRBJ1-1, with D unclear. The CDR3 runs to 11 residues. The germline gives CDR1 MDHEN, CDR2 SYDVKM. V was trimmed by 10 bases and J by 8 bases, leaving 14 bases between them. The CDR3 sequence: CATQAVREAFF. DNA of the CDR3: TGTGCCACCCAGGCGGTCAGAGAAGCTTTCTTT.

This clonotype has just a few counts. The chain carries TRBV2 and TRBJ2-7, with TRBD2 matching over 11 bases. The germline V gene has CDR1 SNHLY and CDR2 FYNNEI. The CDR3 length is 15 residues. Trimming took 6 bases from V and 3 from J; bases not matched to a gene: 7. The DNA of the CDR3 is TGTGCCAGCAGGGAACTAGCGGGAGCCAGCTACGAGCAGTACTTC. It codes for CASRELAGASYEQYF.

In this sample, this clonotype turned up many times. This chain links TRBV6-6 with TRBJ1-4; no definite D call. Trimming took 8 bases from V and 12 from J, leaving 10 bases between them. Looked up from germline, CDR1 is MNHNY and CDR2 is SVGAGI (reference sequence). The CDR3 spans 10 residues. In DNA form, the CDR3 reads TGTGCCAGCTGGAAGAGCGAACTGTTTTTT. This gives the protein CASWKSELFF.

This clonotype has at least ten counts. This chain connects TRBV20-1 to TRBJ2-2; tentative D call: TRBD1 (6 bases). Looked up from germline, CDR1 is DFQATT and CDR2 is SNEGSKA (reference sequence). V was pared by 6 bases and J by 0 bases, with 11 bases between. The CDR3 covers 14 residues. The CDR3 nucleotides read TGCAGTGCAAAGTACAGGGCGAACACCGGGGAGCTGTTTTTT. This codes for CSAKYRANTGELFF.